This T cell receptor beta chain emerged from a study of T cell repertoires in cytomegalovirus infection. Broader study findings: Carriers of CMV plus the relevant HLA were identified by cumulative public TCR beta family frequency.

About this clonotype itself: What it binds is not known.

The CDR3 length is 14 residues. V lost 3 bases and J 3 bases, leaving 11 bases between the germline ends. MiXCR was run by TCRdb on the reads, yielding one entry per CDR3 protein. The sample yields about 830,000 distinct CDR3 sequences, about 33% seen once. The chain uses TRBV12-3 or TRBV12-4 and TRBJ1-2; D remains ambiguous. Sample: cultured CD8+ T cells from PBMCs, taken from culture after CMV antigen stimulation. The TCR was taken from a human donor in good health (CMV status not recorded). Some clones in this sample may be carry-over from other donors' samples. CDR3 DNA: TGTGCCAGCAGTTTCGGGGTTTTGGACTATGGCTACACCTTC. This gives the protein CASSFGVLDYGYTF.